A selection of T cell receptor beta chains follows, all from one sample in a study of T cells in Graves' hyperthyroidism and ophthalmopathy. A single record per CDR3 protein comes from TCRdb applying MiXCR to the multiplex PCR reads. The sample comprises some 400,000 distinct CDR3 sequences, around 13% of which are singletons, and about 10% rests with the top ten. The sequencing input was blood. The receptors derive from a woman aged 55-70 years with Graves' hyperthyroidism. Both conserved end residues are part of each CDR3. D genes are given only for firm matches. A row's size may be missing; if present it is once, few, many or a size class.

v_call	clone_size	j_call	d_call	cdr3_aa	cdr3_nt
TRBV7-2	many	TRBJ2-7	NA	CASSLGWGWEQYF	TGTGCCAGCAGCTTAGGGTGGGGCTGGGAGCAGTACTTC
TRBV3-1	few	TRBJ2-3	NA	CASSQTSGEINTQYF	TGTGCCAGCAGCCAAACCTCCGGGGAAATAAATACGCAGTATTTT
TRBV7-9	NA	TRBJ2-1	NA	CASSLVEGREQFF	TGTGCCAGCAGCTTAGTTGAGGGTCGGGAGCAGTTCTTC
TRBV5-6	NA	TRBJ2-6	NA	CAGGQLSGANVLTF	TGTGCCGGGGGACAACTCTCTGGGGCCAACGTCCTGACTTTC
TRBV19	few	TRBJ2-7	NA	CASSIKVAYEQYF	TGTGCCAGTAGTATCAAAGTAGCCTACGAGCAGTACTTC
TRBV11-2	many	TRBJ2-3	TRBD1	CASSPGDRPISTDTQYF	TGTGCCAGCAGCCCCGGGGACAGACCGATTAGCACAGATACGCAGTATTTT
TRBV18	few	TRBJ2-7	NA	CASSPPQGIRNAQYF	TGTGCCAGCTCACCACCGCAAGGAATCCGGAACGCGCAGTACTTC
TRBV3-1	many	TRBJ1-2	NA	CASSQGDSGYTF	TGTGCCAGCAGCCAAGGCGACAGTGGCTACACCTTC
TRBV7-9	few	TRBJ2-7	TRBD2	CASSLISGGQGYEQYF	TGTGCCAGCAGCTTAATTTCGGGAGGCCAAGGCTACGAGCAGTACTTC
TRBV11-3	many	TRBJ2-3	TRBD2	CASSLDRLAGVIGRTDTQYF	TGTGCCAGCAGCTTAGATCGACTAGCGGGAGTTATCGGGCGCACAGATACGCAGTATTTT
TRBV2	many	TRBJ2-4	NA	CACRSQENIQYF	TGTGCCTGCAGGTCTCAGGAGAACATTCAGTACTTC
TRBV7-9	NA	TRBJ1-2	NA	CASSSGVYGCTF	TGTGCCAGCAGCTCAGGGGTCTATGGCTGCACCTTC
TRBV24-1	many	TRBJ2-3	NA	CATSDLDRSTDTQYF	TGTGCCACCAGTGATCTAGACAGATCAACAGATACGCAGTATTTT
TRBV20-1	NA	TRBJ1-3	NA	CSARTGGANTIYF	TGCAGTGCTAGAACCGGGGGCGCGAACACCATATATTTT